The 2 T cell receptor beta chains below all came from one sample that was sequenced in a study of vaccination and CD4 T cells after COVID-19. Documented treatment: roughly ten-day PBMC culture with coronavirus spike peptide pools or control peptides (ViraFEST assay). From the unexposed donor, CD4+ T cells were collected ahead of the COVID-19 pandemic (2011-2018). These TCRs' antigens remain unknown. The Oncomine TCR Beta short-read assay was what sequenced the DNA obtained from cultured CD4+ T cells. In TCRdb, the PCR reads were re-called with MiXCR into one record per CDR3 protein. The sample lists about 4,500 distinct CDR3 sequences; under 75% were seen once. Sequencing was carried out using CD4+ T cells from blood, cultured in vitro. Source of these receptors: a human donor in good health.

The CDR3 sequence: CASSSLATAGELFF. Written as DNA, the CDR3 is TGCGCCAGCAGTTCACTTGCAACGGCCGGGGAGCTGTTTTTT. V gene TRBV10-1 combines with J gene TRBJ2-2; D unclear. The CDR3 runs 14 residues. Trimming removed 5 bases at V and 6 bases at J, with 13 bases between. In germline, CDR1 is WNHNN, CDR2 SYGVQD (reference sequence).

CDR3 sequence (DNA): TGTGCCACCAGCCGGGACAGCTTAAACACTGAAGCTTTCTTT. As protein: CATSRDSLNTEAFF. The V and J genes are TRBV24-1 and TRBJ1-1; 7 bases match TRBD1. The CDR3 has 14 residues. The germline gives CDR1 KGHDR, CDR2 SFDVKD. Trimming removed 7 bases from V and 2 bases from J; junction bases left unmatched: 6.